These 16 T cell receptor beta chains originate from one sample sequenced in a study of blood T cell repertoires in COVID-19 (dated by TCRdb to the early 2020s). The library was produced with the immunoSEQ multiplex PCR assay. Not all clones reach the TCRdb copy of this immuneACCESS table, which keeps in-frame sequences only. Checked studies attribute under half of the gap to unresolved V genes and leave the rest unexplained. The sample profile shows some 170,000 clones; about 90% of them were found once. Around 1.2% of the sample is taken by the ten largest. The sequencing input was PBMCs or T cells enriched from blood (not recorded which). These receptors all stem from a human donor with acute COVID-19. The donor label of this sample is uncertain.

J is TRBJ2-4 and V is TRBV30, with unresolved D. The CDR3 runs 16 residues. Deletions cut 0 bases from V and 0 bases from J, with 12 bases between. CDR1 and CDR2 from the germline V gene are GTSNPN and SVGIG (reference sequence). The CDR3 here is CAWSVTLLLAKNIQYF. The CDR3 DNA reads TGTGCCTGGAGTGTAACCCTACTCCTAGCCAAAAACATTCAGTACTTC.

The chain carries TRBV5-1 and TRBJ1-1; weak D call: TRBD1 (5 bases). The CDR3 spans 19 residues. V lost 1 base, J lost 3 bases, and 25 bases lay in between. Germline assignment: CDR1 SGHRS and CDR2 YFSETQ. The CDR3 DNA reads as TGCGCCAGCAGCTTGATAGGAGGGGTGGGGACCGCGTTTGACACTGAAGCTTTCTTT. This gives the protein CASSLIGGVGTAFDTEAFF.

This clone was observed a handful of times. The chain links TRBV29-1 to TRBJ1-1; 8 positions agree with TRBD1. This CDR3 has 13 residues. Trimming took 7 bases from V and 4 from J; bases not matched to a gene: 8. The germline CDR1 and CDR2 sequences are SQVTM and ANQGSEA. DNA of the CDR3: TGCAGCGGGAGGACAGGGAGGAGCACTGAAGCTTTCTTT. Encoded protein: CSGRTGRSTEAFF.

The V and J genes are TRBV7-9 and TRBJ2-3, with 12 positions matching TRBD2. Trimming removed 3 bases from V and 3 bases from J; junction bases left unmatched: 7. CDR3 length equals 17 residues. Germline CDR1 and CDR2: SEHNR and FQNEAQ (reference sequence). CDR3 loop: CASSFHRTSGVTDTQYF. The CDR3 nucleotides read TGTGCCAGCAGCTTCCACAGGACTAGCGGGGTAACAGATACGCAGTATTTT. The full variable domain, rest sourced from reference TRBV7-9 and TRBJ2-3, is DTGVSQNPRHKITKRGQNVTFRCDPISEHNRLYWYRQTLGQGPEFLTYFQNEAQLEKSRLLSDRFSAERPKGSFSTLEIQRTEQGDSAMYLCASSFHRTSGVTDTQYFGPGTRLTVL.

CDR3 DNA: TGTGCCAGCAGTTCCTACCAGCCCCAGCATTTT. It yields the protein CASSSYQPQHF. V is TRBV6-5 and J is TRBJ1-5; D uncertain. The V gene lost 4 bases and the J gene lost 7 bases, with 5 bases spanning the gap. The CDR3 loop spans 11 amino acids. CDR1 and CDR2 from the germline V gene are MNHEY and SVGAGI.

The rearrangement links TRBV6-4 to TRBJ2-3; 13 bases fit TRBD2. CDR1 MRHNA and CDR2 SNTAGT come from the germline V gene. The CDR3 has 15 amino acids. V lost 10 bases, J lost 1 base, and 5 bases stayed unmatched. CDR3 bases: TGTGCCACTCGACTAGCGGGGGGCCGCACAGATACGCAGTATTTT. Protein sequence: CATRLAGGRTDTQYF.

This chain joins TRBV5-6 and TRBJ2-5, with 8 positions matching TRBD1. The germline V gene has CDR1 SGHDT and CDR2 YYEEEE. Trimming cost V 5 bases and J 1 base; bases outside gene matches: 10. The CDR3 has 16 amino acids. The CDR3 coding sequence is TGTGCCAGCAGTTCCCGGGACAGGCCGCCCCAAGAGACCCAGTACTTC. Its translation: CASSSRDRPPQETQYF. The whole variable domain, remainder taken from reference TRBV5-6 and TRBJ2-5, is DAGVTQSPTHLIKTRGQQVTLRCSPKSGHDTVSWYQQALGQGPQFIFQYYEEEERQRGNFPDRFSGHQFPNYSSELNVNALLLGDSALYLCASSSRDRPPQETQYFGPGTRLLVL.

V gene TRBV5-1 combines with J gene TRBJ2-5; 8 bases are a match to TRBD1. The ends lost 0 bases at V and 2 bases at J; junction bases unmatched: 3. The CDR3 is 15 residues long. The germline CDR1 and CDR2 sequences are SGHRS and YFSETQ. CDR3 sequence reads: CASSLVGTGQETQYF. CDR3 DNA: TGCGCCAGCAGCTTGGTGGGGACAGGACAAGAGACCCAGTACTTC.

The gene calls are TRBV10-2 and TRBJ2-5; 10 bases line up with TRBD2. Per the germline V gene, CDR1 is WSHSY and CDR2 is SAAADI. Trimming at V came to 8 bases and at J to 2 bases, leaving 8 bases not matched to a gene. The CDR3 sequence is 15 residues long. CDR3 sequence (DNA): TGCGCCAGCTCTGGAGCGGGGGGGAGGCAAGAGACCCAGTACTTC. This encodes CASSGAGGRQETQYF.

The chain combines TRBV6-6 with TRBJ1-5; D is ambiguous. The V and J ends lost 7 bases and 7 bases respectively, with 20 bases between them. The CDR3 has 15 amino acids. From germline, CDR1 is MNHNY and CDR2 SVGAGI (reference sequence). The CDR3 bases are TGTGCCAGCACCTCGCGGCAGCGGGCATCCCAGCCCCAGCATTTT. It encodes CASTSRQRASQPQHF.

This rearrangement joins TRBV12-3 or TRBV12-4 to TRBJ2-2; D remains unclear. The CDR3 loop spans 13 amino acids. Trimming left V 6 bases short and J 1 base short, with 6 bases between. The CDR3 here is CASRTGNTGELFF. As DNA, the CDR3 is TGTGCCAGCAGGACTGGGAACACCGGGGAGCTGTTTTTT.

CDR3 DNA sequence: TGTGCCAGCAGTGAGGACAGAGATGCTCATAGCAATCAGCCCCAGCATTTT. Translated, it gives CASSEDRDAHSNQPQHF. The genes are TRBV6-1 and TRBJ1-5; D is possibly TRBD1 (6 bases). This CDR3 has 17 residues. Germline V CDR1 and CDR2: MNHNS, SASEGT. The ends were cut back, 3 bases at V and 0 bases at J, with 15 bases in the middle.

CDR3 sequence (DNA): TGTGCCAGCAGCTCCCTCACAGGGTCTCTTATGGGTGGCTACACCTTC. It encodes CASSSLTGSLMGGYTF. J is TRBJ1-2 and V is TRBV7-8; tentative D call: TRBD1 (6 bases). In germline, CDR1 is SGHVS, CDR2 FQNEAQ. V was shortened by 4 bases and J by 7 bases, with 22 bases between the two germline ends. This CDR3 is built from 16 residues.

The chain links TRBV13 to TRBJ2-3; TRBD2 agrees at 15 bases. Trimming removed 2 bases from V and 0 bases from J; junction bases left unmatched: 6. CDR3 size: 19 residues. Germline CDR1 reads PRHDT; CDR2 reads FYEKMQ (reference sequence). This CDR3 is CASSLWWTSGGESTDTQYF. DNA for the CDR3: TGTGCCAGCAGCTTATGGTGGACTAGCGGGGGGGAAAGCACAGATACGCAGTATTTT. The whole variable domain, remainder taken from reference TRBV13 and TRBJ2-3, is AAGVIQSPRHLIKEKRETATLKCYPIPRHDTVYWYQQGPGQDPQFLISFYEKMQSDKGSIPDRFSAQQFSDYHSELNMSSLELGDSALYFCASSLWWTSGGESTDTQYFGPGTRLTVL.

V gene TRBV7-2 combines with J gene TRBJ2-7, with 10 bases that match TRBD1. V lost 7 bases and J lost 0; bases outside the gene matches: 9. Germline CDR1 and CDR2: SGHTA and FQGNSA. The CDR3 runs 16 residues. This chain's CDR3 is CASTSSDRGSSYEQYF. The CDR3 DNA is TGTGCCAGCACCTCTTCGGACAGGGGGAGCTCCTACGAGCAGTACTTC.

The CDR3 DNA reads as TGTGCCAGCAGTTTGTTAGGGGCTTCCAAAAACATTCAGTACTTC. Translating gives CASSLLGASKNIQYF. V gene TRBV27 combines with J gene TRBJ2-4; D may be TRBD1 (5 bases). The CDR3 spans 15 residues. V was cut by 3 bases and J by 2 bases, with 11 bases left in between. Germline V lookup: CDR1 MNHEY, CDR2 SMNVEV (reference sequence).